This T cell receptor beta chain is drawn from a study of OX40 agonist ivuxolimab in advanced cancers. Study background: People in dose escalation had one of these cancers: hepatocellular carcinoma, melanoma, renal cell or head and neck cancer.

On this clone itself: The antigen is undetermined.

Method: immunoSEQ multiplex PCR; TCRdb's copy keeps in-frame clones and lacks some. Of fewer than 95,000 clones in the sample, roughly nine tenths are singletons; the top ten hold 3% to 3.5%. The CDR3 is 15 residues long. Findings and limits, study-wide: Average numbers of expanded clones were greater in CD8+ T cells than in CD4+.

The chain has TRBV1 and TRBJ2-2; the D call of TRBD2 is as the table states it, not checked on the DNA. TRBV1 is a listed pseudogene. The TCR was taken from an adult with an advanced solid tumor such as melanoma, head and neck, liver or kidney cancer. This material consisted of CD4+ or CD8+ T cells sorted from blood, taken in a trial of the OX40 agonist ivuxolimab. CDR3 protein: CTSSRPLRKTGELFF. The DNA of the CDR3 is TGCACCAGCAGCCGCCCTTTGCGGAAGACCGGGGAGCTGTTTTTT.